The 3 T cell receptor beta chains listed next were all sequenced from one sample in a study of T cell responses to AZD1222 COVID-19 vaccine. Measured with immunoSEQ multiplex PCR; TCRdb has only the in-frame clones, and not every one. The sample yields 75,000 to 90,000 clones, about 92% seen once. Sequenced here: peripheral blood, sampled 28 days after the second AZD1222 dose. The receptor set was obtained from an adult who received the AZD1222 COVID-19 vaccine.

This clone was recorded a few times. The chain combines TRBV7-9 with TRBJ1-1; TRBD1 matches 8 bases. From germline, CDR1 is SEHNR and CDR2 FQNEAQ (reference sequence). Trimming took 5 bases from V and 4 from J; bases not matched to a gene: 6. The CDR3 length is 14 residues. Here the CDR3 reads CASSNSGQATEAFF. CDR3 nucleotide sequence: TGTGCCAGCAGCAATTCGGGACAGGCCACTGAAGCTTTCTTT.

The V and J genes are TRBV25-1 and TRBJ1-1; unclear D gene. V was cut by 1 base and J by 1 base, with 10 bases left in between. The CDR3 length is 15 residues. The germline V gene encodes CDR1 MGHDK and CDR2 SYGVNS. The CDR3 DNA reads TGTGCCAGCAGTGAATTAAAGGGTAGGAACACTGAAGCTTTCTTT. Its translation: CASSELKGRNTEAFF.

The CDR3 DNA sequence: TGCGCCAGCAGCCAAGGGCCTCTAGCGGGAGGCCCTCGGGAGCAGTTCTTC. It specifies CASSQGPLAGGPREQFF. V and J are TRBV4-3 and TRBJ2-1; 11 bases align to TRBD2. V shed 1 base, J shed 10 bases, and the junction held 12 bases outside the gene matches. The V gene's germline CDR1 is LGHNA and CDR2 YSLEER. This CDR3 is built from 17 residues.